This entry features one T cell receptor (beta chain) sequence. This clonotype came up many times. Its antigen is currently not known. No base quality values were provided; no much bigger clone lies one nucleotide off. These data are taken from a study of CD8 T cells in ankylosing spondylitis (dated by TCRdb to 2016 to 2017). In terms of the full investigation: The study set out to find disease-linked TCR variants by profiling T cell receptor beta repertoires in ankylosing spondylitis patients and healthy donors. The whole study cohort included about a hundred healthy donors and 20 to 30 ankylosing spondylitis patients. Peripheral blood was sampled, and synovial fluid was additionally collected from ankylosing spondylitis patients.

TCRdb lists the instrument as Illumina MiSeq. TCR beta libraries were prepared by quantitative 5'-RACE with molecular barcodes. Per the authors' processing: A new computational method, built on a probabilistic model of VDJ rearrangement, was used to identify disease-linked TCR variants. The raw public reads went through TCRdb reprocessing: fastp at Q25, MiXCR clone calling, in-frame beta chains kept. Under each unique CDR3 protein, matching rows form one entry showing the most common genes and DNA. These V and J calls rely on TCRdb rather than the paper's analysis. Recorded for this sample are about 24,000 distinct CDR3 sequences; roughly 17% of them occurred a single time. The ten largest make up under 30% of the sample. General findings and caveats noted by the study authors: A CD8+ phenotype was shown by the disease-linked clones, which were found at relatively low frequencies in peripheral blood. The disease-linked clones were reported as significantly enriched in matched synovial fluid samples from ankylosing spondylitis patients. Some of the motif variants had been reported before in the synovial fluid and blood of reactive arthritis patients, a finding that suggests common disease-initiation mechanisms. Blood from ankylosing spondylitis patients appeared to be characterized by a TCR beta motif composed of under 10 highly homologous amino acid variants.

The CDR3 goes from the cysteine to the phenylalanine over 14 residues. Only the CDR3 part of the read is kept: 42 bases, read in frame from the first base. V is shortened by 2 bases, J by 1 base, and the region joining them spans 10 bases. Reading the germline V gene gives CDR1 SGHDT and CDR2 YYEEEE. Sequenced input: blood. This TCR was recovered from a male donor with ankylosing spondylitis or in good health (not recorded which). The chain is assembled from TRBV5-6 and TRBJ2-7; possibly the D gene is TRBD1, per 6 matching bases. The DNA sequence reads TGTGCCAGCAGCTTAGGGGGAATGTCCTACGAGCAGTACTTC. Its translation reads: CASSLGGMSYEQYF.